These T cell receptor beta chains were read from a single sample in a study of cytotoxic CD8 clonotypes in ibrutinib-treated CLL. Produced via immunoSEQ multiplex PCR; TCRdb's table is partial and in-frame only. The table lists 150,000 or so clones, around 80% of them singletons. The specimen was PBMCs, collected after 36 months of ibrutinib treatment. These receptors came from a human donor with chronic lymphocytic leukemia. Each CDR3 is given with its conserved first and last residue. Fields, in order: clone size, J gene, V gene, D gene, CDR3 DNA, CDR3 protein. A D gene is named only where the DNA matches it firmly. Clone size appears in some rows only: once, few, many, or a class for an expanded clone.

. TRBJ1-1 TRBV5-1 . TGCGCCAGCAGCACGGGGACGGTGAACACTGAAGCTTTCTTT CASSTGTVNTEAFF
once TRBJ2-2 TRBV9 . TGTGCCAGCAGCCTCACAAGGGAGCTGTTTTTT CASSLTRELFF
. TRBJ1-3 TRBV27 . TGTGCCAGCAAGACAGGCTCTGGAAACACCATATATTTT CASKTGSGNTIYF
. TRBJ1-3 TRBV6-1 . TGTGCCAGCAGTATGGGACGGATCTCTGGAAACACCATATATTTT CASSMGRISGNTIYF
. TRBJ2-3 TRBV7-2 . TGTGCCAGCAGCTTACGGGTGGATACGCAGTATTTT CASSLRVDTQYF
. TRBJ1-5 TRBV29-1 . TGCAGCGTTGAGGAGAGCTATCAGCCCCAGCATTTT CSVEESYQPQHF
. TRBJ1-4 TRBV29-1 TRBD1 TGCAGCGGATCGACAGGGACAAAGGAAAAACTGTTTTTT CSGSTGTKEKLFF
. TRBJ2-1 TRBV9 TRBD2 TGTGCCAGCGGGCGACTAGCGGGGAATGAGCAGTTCTTC CASGRLAGNEQFF
. TRBJ2-1 TRBV5-1 TRBD2 TGCGCCAGCAGCTCCTTAGCGGGAGGGAGCGATGAGCAGTTCTTC CASSSLAGGSDEQFF
. TRBJ1-1 TRBV19 . TGTGCCAGTAGCCGATTCAAAAGGAACACTGAAGCTTTCTTT CASSRFKRNTEAFF
. TRBJ1-3 TRBV10-2 TRBD1 TGCGCCAGCAATGGACAGGGACGCTCTGGAAACACCATATATTTT CASNGQGRSGNTIYF
. TRBJ2-5 TRBV4-2 . TGTGCCAGCAGCCAAGAACCAGGGTGGCAAGAGACCCAGTACTTC CASSQEPGWQETQYF
. TRBJ2-7 TRBV11-3 . TGTGCCAGCAGCTTATCGACAGCTTACGAGCAGTACTTC CASSLSTAYEQYF
. TRBJ2-3 TRBV18 TRBD2 TGTGCCAGCTCACCGATTGGTAGCGGGCTTTCTAGCACAGATACGCAGTATTTT CASSPIGSGLSSTDTQYF
. TRBJ2-3 TRBV27 TRBD2 TGTGCCAGCACCTCTAGCGGGGTGACTGATACGCAGTATTTT CASTSSGVTDTQYF
once TRBJ1-2 TRBV30 . TGTGCCTGGAGTGTATCTAATTGGGGTGGCTACACCTTC CAWSVSNWGGYTF
. TRBJ1-2 TRBV7-9 . TGTGCCAGCAGCCCAGGACGGTCCTATGGCTACACCTTC CASSPGRSYGYTF
. TRBJ2-3 TRBV5-6 TRBD2 TGTGCCAGCAGCCTGACTAGCGGGAGTACAGATACGCAGTATTTT CASSLTSGSTDTQYF
. TRBJ1-1 TRBV2 TRBD1 TGTGCCAGCAGGCAGGGGGCGGGCGACACTGAAGCTTTCTTT CASRQGAGDTEAFF
. TRBJ2-7 TRBV28 . TGTGCCAGCAGAACATATTCCTACGAGCAGTACTTC CASRTYSYEQYF
. TRBJ1-1 TRBV2 . TGTGCCAGCAGTGAACAGAACACTGAAGCTTTCTTT CASSEQNTEAFF
once TRBJ2-5 TRBV19 . TGTGCCAGTAGTGGGACTTTGGAGACCCAGTACTTC CASSGTLETQYF
. TRBJ2-3 TRBV6-4 . TGTGCCAGCAGTTCGAGGGGGACTACAGATACGCAGTATTTT CASSSRGTTDTQYF
. TRBJ2-7 TRBV6-6 . TGTGCCAGTAAGGGGCCGATCCCCGATCAGTACTTC CASKGPIPDQYF
. TRBJ2-7 TRBV9 . TGTGCCAGCAGCGCGGACACTTCCTACGAGCAGTACTTC CASSADTSYEQYF
. TRBJ2-3 TRBV19 . TGTGCCAGTAGTATGGGGGGCACAGATACGCAGTATTTT CASSMGGTDTQYF
. TRBJ1-2 TRBV6-5 TRBD1 TGTGCCAGCAGACGGACAGGGACTGACTCCGGCTACACCTTC CASRRTGTDSGYTF
. TRBJ1-4 TRBV19 . TGTGCCAGTAGTATAGATCTTGGGCAGAGGGAAAAACTGTTTTTT CASSIDLGQREKLFF
once TRBJ2-1 TRBV9 . TGTGCCAGCAGCGTCCCGGGACACCCGGGCAATGAGCAGTTCTTC CASSVPGHPGNEQFF
. TRBJ2-5 TRBV15 TRBD1 TGTGCCACCAGCAGAGATCCCGGGACAGAAGAGACCCAGTACTTC CATSRDPGTEETQYF
. TRBJ2-7 TRBV18 . TGTGCCAGCTCACCCAACAACTACGAGCAGTACTTC CASSPNNYEQYF
. TRBJ1-2 TRBV6-5 . TGTGCCAGCAGTTACGCTGGGGACAACTATGGCTACACCTTC CASSYAGDNYGYTF
. TRBJ1-3 TRBV6-6 . TGTGCCAGCAGTTGGGGTTATGGAAACACCATATATTTT CASSWGYGNTIYF
. TRBJ2-3 TRBV7-3 TRBD1 TGTGCCAGCAGCATCCAGGGGGCGCGATCAGATACGCAGTATTTT CASSIQGARSDTQYF
. TRBJ1-1 TRBV19 . TGTGCCAGTAGTCAGGGGTATGGGGCCACTGAAGCTTTCTTT CASSQGYGATEAFF
. TRBJ1-1 TRBV4-1 . TGCGCCAGCAGCCAAGTGATCGGTGCGTTTAGGACTGAAGCTTTCTTT CASSQVIGAFRTEAFF
. TRBJ1-2 TRBV28 . TGTGCCAGCAGACACCTGATGGGGGAGGAAAGCTATGGCTACACCTTC CASRHLMGEESYGYTF
. TRBJ2-7 TRBV29-1 . TGCAGCGTTGAAGGCCCTGGGCTGTACGAGCAGTACTTC CSVEGPGLYEQYF
. TRBJ2-7 TRBV27 TRBD1 TGTGCCAGCAGTTTCAGGGGGAACGAGCAGTACTTC CASSFRGNEQYF
. TRBJ2-5 TRBV18 TRBD1 TGTGCCAGCTCACCAGTAGGGGGCCTGGGAGAGACCCAGTACTTC CASSPVGGLGETQYF